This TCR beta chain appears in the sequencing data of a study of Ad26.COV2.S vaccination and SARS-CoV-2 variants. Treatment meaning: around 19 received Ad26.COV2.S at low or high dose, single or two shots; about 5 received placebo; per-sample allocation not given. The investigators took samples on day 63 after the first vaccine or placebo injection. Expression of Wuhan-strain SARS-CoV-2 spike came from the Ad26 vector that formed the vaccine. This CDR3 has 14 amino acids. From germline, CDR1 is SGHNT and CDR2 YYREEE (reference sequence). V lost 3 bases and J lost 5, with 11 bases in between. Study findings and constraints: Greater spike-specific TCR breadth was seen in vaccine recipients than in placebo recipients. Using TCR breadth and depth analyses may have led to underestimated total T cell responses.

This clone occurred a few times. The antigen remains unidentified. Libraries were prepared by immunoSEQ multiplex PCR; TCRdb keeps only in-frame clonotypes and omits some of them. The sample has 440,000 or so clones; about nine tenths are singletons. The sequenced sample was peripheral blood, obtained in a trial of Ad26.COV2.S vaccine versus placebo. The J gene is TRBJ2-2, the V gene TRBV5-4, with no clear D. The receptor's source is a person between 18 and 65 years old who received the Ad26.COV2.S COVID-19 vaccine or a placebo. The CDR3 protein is CASSSRQTTGELFF. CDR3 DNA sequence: TGTGCCAGCAGCTCCCGACAAACGACCGGGGAGCTGTTTTTT.